This note documents a single T cell receptor beta chain sequence. The data were taken from a study of cytomegalovirus exposure and HLA in healthy donors. The PCR used 60 Vbeta and 13 Jbeta primers. Assay used: immunoSEQ multiplex PCR; TCRdb lists only in-frame clones, some missing. The sample lists some 150,000 clones, over 80% occurring once. The germline CDR1 and CDR2 sequences are GTSNPN and SVGIG (reference sequence). The CDR3 length is 15 residues. The V and J ends lost 5 bases and 7 bases, in that order; junction bases with no gene match: 5. The V gene is TRBV30, the J gene TRBJ2-1, with 16 bases aligning to TRBD2. The source of this sequence is a man in his forties in good health and CMV-seronegative. Sequenced: PBMCs. CDR3 loop: CAWGGTSGRENEQFF. DNA for the CDR3: TGTGCCTGGGGGGGGACTAGCGGGAGGGAAAATGAGCAGTTCTTC.